These 5 T cell receptor beta chains share one sample of origin, sequenced in a study of control samples from healthy donors and cancer patients. Sequenced by immunoSEQ multiplex PCR; TCRdb stores in-frame clones only, minus some. The sample consists of 100,000 to 150,000 clones, about 89% of them appearing once. Sequencing input: blood. The receptors here all came from a man aged 55-75 years in good health.

This clone came up once. The chain recombines TRBV3-1 (or the pseudogene TRBV3-2) with TRBJ1-1; no clear D. Per the germline V gene, CDR1 is LGHDT and CDR2 is YNNKEL (reference sequence). Trimming left V 1 base short and J 0 bases short, with 9 bases between. The CDR3 loop spans 15 amino acids. CDR3 sequence (DNA): TGTGCCAGCAGCCAAGGCACAGCTATGAACACTGAAGCTTTCTTT. Translated: CASSQGTAMNTEAFF.

The chain combines TRBV27 with TRBJ2-7; unclear D gene. Germline CDR1 and CDR2: MNHEY and SMNVEV (reference sequence). The CDR3 contains 11 residues. V lost 6 bases and J 1 base, leaving 4 bases between the germline ends. CDR3 sequence (DNA): TGTGCCAGCAGCACTTCCTACGAGCAGTACTTC. It yields the protein CASSTSYEQYF.

This rearrangement joins TRBV6-6 to TRBJ1-3, with a tentative D call TRBD1 (6 bases). The germline gives CDR1 MNHNY, CDR2 SVGAGI (reference sequence). The CDR3 spans 13 residues. Trimming cost V 8 bases and J 7 bases, with 15 bases left between them. In DNA, the CDR3 is TGTGCCAGCCGAAAGGACAGTGGGAACACCATATATTTT. This sequence encodes CASRKDSGNTIYF.

The chain employs TRBV30 and TRBJ1-2; D unclear. Per the germline V gene, CDR1 is GTSNPN and CDR2 is SVGIG (reference sequence). The CDR3 is 13 residues long. V lost 3 bases to trimming and J lost 6 bases, with 14 bases between them. DNA of the CDR3: TGTGCCTGGAGGGCTGGGAGCTTGGATGGCTACACCTTC. Its protein product is CAWRAGSLDGYTF.

The rearrangement joins TRBV5-8 to TRBJ2-3; TRBD1 matches at 7 bases. CDR1 is SGHTS and CDR2 is YDEGEE in the germline V gene. CDR3 length: 14 residues. The trim removed 4 bases at V and 2 bases at J, leaving 4 bases unmatched. The CDR3 coding sequence is TGTGCCAGCAGCAGGACAGGTTCCACAGATACGCAGTATTTT. Its protein is CASSRTGSTDTQYF.